This record looks at one TCR beta chain sequence and its context. The data were taken from a study of blood T cell repertoires in COVID-19. Study at large: Sites across the United States, Italy and Spain contributed samples from acute and convalescent COVID-19. Sources were T cells, B-cell-depleted T cells, or PBMCs; the material itself was cDNA or gDNA.

Patients in Seattle were enrolled during active infection, then followed longitudinally. Source study methods: Estimation of nucleated cell counts was performed using reference gene primer amplification. The method was immunoSEQ multiplex PCR; TCRdb's version includes in-frame clones alone and lacks a portion of them. V and J calls and clone size follow that table, whereas D and trimming were derived from the DNA. The data contain 40,000 to 60,000 clones, 87% of them singletons. The CDR3 is 14 amino acids. Deletions cut 3 bases from V and 10 bases from J, with 17 bases between. Germline loops: CDR1 KGHDR, CDR2 SFDVKD.

The clonotype was recovered from a woman aged 80 or older with COVID-19, enrolled during active disease. The chain couples TRBV24-1 to TRBJ1-1; D possibly corresponds to TRBD1 (6 bases). The source material was peripheral blood. CDR3 sequence reads: CATSDPGTPKRAFF. CDR3 bases: TGTGCCACCAGTGATCCTGGGACACCCAAAAGAGCTTTCTTT.